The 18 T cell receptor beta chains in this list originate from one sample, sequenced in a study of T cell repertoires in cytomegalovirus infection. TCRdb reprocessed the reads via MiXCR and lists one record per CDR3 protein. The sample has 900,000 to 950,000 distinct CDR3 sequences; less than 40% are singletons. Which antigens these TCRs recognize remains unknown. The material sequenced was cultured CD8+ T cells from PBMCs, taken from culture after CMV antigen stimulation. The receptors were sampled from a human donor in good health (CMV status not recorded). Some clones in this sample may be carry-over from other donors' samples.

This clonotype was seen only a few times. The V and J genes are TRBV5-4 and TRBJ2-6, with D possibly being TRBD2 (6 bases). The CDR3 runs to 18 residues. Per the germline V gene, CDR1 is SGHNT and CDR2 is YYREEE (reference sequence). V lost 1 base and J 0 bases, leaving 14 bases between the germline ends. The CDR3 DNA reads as TGTGCCAGCAGCTTGAGGGCCGGAGGGAGCTCTGGGGCCAACGTCCTGACTTTC. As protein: CASSLRAGGSSGANVLTF.

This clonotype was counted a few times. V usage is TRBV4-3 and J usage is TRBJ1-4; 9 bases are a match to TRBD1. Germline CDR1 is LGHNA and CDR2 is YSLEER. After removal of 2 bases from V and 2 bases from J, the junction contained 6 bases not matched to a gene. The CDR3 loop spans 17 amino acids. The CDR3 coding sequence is TGCGCCAGCAGCCAAAGGGACAGGGCTGACACTAATGAAAAACTGTTTTTT. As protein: CASSQRDRADTNEKLFF.

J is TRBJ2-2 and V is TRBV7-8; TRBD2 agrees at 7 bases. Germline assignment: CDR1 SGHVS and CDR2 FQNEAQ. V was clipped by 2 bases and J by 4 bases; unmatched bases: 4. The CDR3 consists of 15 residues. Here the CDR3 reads CASSLKSGGTGELFF. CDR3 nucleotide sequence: TGTGCCAGCAGCTTAAAATCGGGGGGCACCGGGGAGCTGTTTTTT.

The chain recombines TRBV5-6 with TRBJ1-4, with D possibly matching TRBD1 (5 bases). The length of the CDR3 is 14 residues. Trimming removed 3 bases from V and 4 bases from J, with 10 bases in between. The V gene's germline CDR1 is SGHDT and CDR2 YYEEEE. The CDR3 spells CASSWTRSNEKLFF. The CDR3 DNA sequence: TGTGCCAGCAGCTGGACACGGAGTAATGAAAAACTGTTTTTT.

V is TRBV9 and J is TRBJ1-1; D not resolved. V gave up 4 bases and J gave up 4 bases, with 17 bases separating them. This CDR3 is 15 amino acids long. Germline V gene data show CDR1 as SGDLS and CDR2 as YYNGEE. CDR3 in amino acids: CASSPPSALGTEAFF. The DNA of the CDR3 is TGTGCCAGCAGCCCTCCCTCCGCGCTCGGCACTGAAGCTTTCTTT.

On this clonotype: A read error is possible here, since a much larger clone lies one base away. CDR3 sequence (DNA): TGTGCCAGCAGCTTGAAGGGGCGGGTGCCGAACACCGGGGACCTGTTTTTT. It encodes CASSLKGRVPNTGDLFF. The V gene is TRBV7-6, the J gene TRBJ2-2; D could derive from TRBD1 or TRBD2 (5 bases each). This CDR3 has 17 residues. Germline values: CDR1 SGHVS, CDR2 FNYEAQ.

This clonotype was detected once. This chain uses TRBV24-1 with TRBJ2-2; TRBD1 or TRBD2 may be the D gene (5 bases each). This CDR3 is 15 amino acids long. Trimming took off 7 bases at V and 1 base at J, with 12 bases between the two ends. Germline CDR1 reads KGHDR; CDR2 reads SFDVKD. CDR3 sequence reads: CATSPQDLNTGELFF. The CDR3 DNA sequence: TGTGCCACCAGCCCACAGGACTTGAACACCGGGGAGCTGTTTTTT.

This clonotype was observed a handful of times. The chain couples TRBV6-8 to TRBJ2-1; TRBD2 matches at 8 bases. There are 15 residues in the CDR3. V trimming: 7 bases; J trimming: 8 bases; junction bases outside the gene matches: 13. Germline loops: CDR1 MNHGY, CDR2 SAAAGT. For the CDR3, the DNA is TGTGCCAGCACCTTTAGGACTAGCCTTTTGGATGAGCAGTTCTTC. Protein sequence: CASTFRTSLLDEQFF.

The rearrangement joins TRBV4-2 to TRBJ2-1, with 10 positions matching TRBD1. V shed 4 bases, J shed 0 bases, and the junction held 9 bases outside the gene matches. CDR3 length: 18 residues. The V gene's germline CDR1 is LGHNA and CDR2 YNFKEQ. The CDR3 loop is CASSPGQGPDSSYNEQFF. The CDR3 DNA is TGTGCCAGCAGCCCGGGACAGGGGCCAGATAGCTCCTACAATGAGCAGTTCTTC.

The DNA for the CDR3 is TGTGCCAGCAGCTTGGGAGACAGGGTCTCTGGAAACACCATATATTTT. Translation: CASSLGDRVSGNTIYF. V gene TRBV5-4 combines with J gene TRBJ1-3, with TRBD1 identical over 7 bases. The germline V gene has CDR1 SGHNT and CDR2 YYREEE (reference sequence). The CDR3 spans 16 residues. J lost 0 bases, V lost 0 bases, and 3 bases had no gene match.

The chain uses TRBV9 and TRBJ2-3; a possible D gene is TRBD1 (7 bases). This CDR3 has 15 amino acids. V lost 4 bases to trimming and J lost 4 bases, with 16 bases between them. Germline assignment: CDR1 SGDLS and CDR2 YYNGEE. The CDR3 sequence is CASSPFDREADTQYF. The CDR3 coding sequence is TGTGCCAGCAGCCCCTTTGACAGGGAGGCAGATACGCAGTATTTT.

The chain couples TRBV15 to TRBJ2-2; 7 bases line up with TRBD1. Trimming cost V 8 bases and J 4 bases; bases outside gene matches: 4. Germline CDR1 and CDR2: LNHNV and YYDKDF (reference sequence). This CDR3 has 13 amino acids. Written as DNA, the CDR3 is TGTGCCACCCGGGACAGTGTCACCGGGGAGCTGTTTTTT. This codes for CATRDSVTGELFF.

The chain's CDR3 is CASSESSIIVSGGPFGDTQYF. Here the CDR3 DNA reads TGCGCCAGCAGTGAGTCAAGCATAATCGTCTCTGGGGGACCCTTTGGAGATACGCAGTATTTT. The rearrangement uses TRBV10-1 and TRBJ2-3; D may correspond to TRBD1 or TRBD2 (5 bases each). V was clipped by 0 bases and J by 5 bases, with 30 bases between them. The CDR3 loop spans 21 amino acids. Germline-derived CDR1 and CDR2 are WNHNN and SYGVQD (reference sequence).

The CDR3 DNA follows: TGTGCCAGCAGCTTAGGTGGTGAAAATTCCTACGAGCAGTACGTC. Translated, it gives CASSLGGENSYEQYV. The chain uses TRBV7-9 and TRBJ2-7; D unresolved. CDR3 length equals 15 residues. V was pared by 1 base and J by 1 base, with 11 bases between. From germline, CDR1 is SEHNR and CDR2 FQNEAQ (reference sequence).

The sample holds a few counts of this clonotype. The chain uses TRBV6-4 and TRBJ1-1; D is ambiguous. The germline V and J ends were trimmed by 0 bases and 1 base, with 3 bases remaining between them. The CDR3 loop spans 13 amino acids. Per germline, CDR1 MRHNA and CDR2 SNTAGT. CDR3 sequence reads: CASSDSKNTEAFF. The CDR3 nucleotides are TGTGCCAGCAGTGACTCAAAGAACACTGAAGCTTTCTTT.

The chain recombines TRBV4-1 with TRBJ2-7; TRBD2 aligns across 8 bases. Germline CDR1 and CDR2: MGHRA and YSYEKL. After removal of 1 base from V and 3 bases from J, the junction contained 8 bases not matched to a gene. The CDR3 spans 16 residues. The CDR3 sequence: CASSQVPRGDYYEQYF. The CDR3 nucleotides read TGCGCCAGCAGCCAAGTCCCGCGGGGGGATTACTACGAGCAGTACTTC.

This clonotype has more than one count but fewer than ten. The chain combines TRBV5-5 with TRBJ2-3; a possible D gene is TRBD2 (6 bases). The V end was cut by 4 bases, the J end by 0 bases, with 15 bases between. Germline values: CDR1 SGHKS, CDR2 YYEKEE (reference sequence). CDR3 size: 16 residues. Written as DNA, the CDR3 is TGTGCCAGCAGCCCCATCGGGGGTCTTAGCACAGATACGCAGTATTTT. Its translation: CASSPIGGLSTDTQYF.

In DNA, the CDR3 is TGTGCCAGCAGCCCGGAAGTAGGGAGGGCGAGCTCCTACGAGCAGTACGTC. It translates to CASSPEVGRASSYEQYV. The J gene is TRBJ2-7, the V gene TRBV7-9; TRBD2 matches 7 bases. J was trimmed by 0 bases and V by 5 bases; bases with no gene match: 13. This CDR3 has 17 amino acids. CDR1 SEHNR and CDR2 FQNEAQ come from the germline V gene (reference sequence).